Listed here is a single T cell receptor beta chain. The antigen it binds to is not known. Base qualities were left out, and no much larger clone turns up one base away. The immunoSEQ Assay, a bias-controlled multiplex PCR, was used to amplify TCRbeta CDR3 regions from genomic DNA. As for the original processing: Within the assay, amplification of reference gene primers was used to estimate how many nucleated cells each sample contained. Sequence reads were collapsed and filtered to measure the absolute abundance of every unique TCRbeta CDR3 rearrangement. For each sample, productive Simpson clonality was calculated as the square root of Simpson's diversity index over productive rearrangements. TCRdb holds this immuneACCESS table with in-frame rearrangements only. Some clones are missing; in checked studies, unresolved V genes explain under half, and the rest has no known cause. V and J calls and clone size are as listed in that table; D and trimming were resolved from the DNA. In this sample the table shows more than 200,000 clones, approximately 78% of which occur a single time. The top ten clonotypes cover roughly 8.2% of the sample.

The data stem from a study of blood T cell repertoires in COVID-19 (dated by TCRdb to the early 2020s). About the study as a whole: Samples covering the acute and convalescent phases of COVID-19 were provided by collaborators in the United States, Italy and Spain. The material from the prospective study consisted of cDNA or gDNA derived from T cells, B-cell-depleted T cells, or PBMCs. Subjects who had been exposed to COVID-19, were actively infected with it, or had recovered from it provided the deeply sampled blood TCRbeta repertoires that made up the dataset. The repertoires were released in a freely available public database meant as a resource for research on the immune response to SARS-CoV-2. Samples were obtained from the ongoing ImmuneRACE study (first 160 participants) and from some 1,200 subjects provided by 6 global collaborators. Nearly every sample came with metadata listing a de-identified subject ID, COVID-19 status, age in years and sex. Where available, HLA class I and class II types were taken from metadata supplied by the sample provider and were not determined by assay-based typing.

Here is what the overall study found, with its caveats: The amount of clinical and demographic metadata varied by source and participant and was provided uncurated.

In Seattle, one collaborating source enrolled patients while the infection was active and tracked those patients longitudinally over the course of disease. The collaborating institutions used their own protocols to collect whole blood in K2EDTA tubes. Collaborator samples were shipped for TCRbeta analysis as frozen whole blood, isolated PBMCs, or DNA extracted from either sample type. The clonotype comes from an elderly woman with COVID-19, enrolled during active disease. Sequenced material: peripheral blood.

The CDR3 has the sequence CASLNFGTGETQYF. The DNA sequence is TGTGCCAGCCTAAACTTCGGGACTGGCGAGACCCAGTACTTC. The receptor chain draws on TRBV28 and TRBJ2-5; the D gene is possibly TRBD2, with 6 bases matching. Including the terminal cysteine and phenylalanine, the CDR3 comprises 14 residues. The CDR3 DNA has 42 bases and is translated from base 1. Relative to germline, V is 8 bases shorter and J is 5 bases shorter, with 18 bases between their ends. For CDR1 and CDR2, the germline V gene lists MDHEN and SYDVKM.